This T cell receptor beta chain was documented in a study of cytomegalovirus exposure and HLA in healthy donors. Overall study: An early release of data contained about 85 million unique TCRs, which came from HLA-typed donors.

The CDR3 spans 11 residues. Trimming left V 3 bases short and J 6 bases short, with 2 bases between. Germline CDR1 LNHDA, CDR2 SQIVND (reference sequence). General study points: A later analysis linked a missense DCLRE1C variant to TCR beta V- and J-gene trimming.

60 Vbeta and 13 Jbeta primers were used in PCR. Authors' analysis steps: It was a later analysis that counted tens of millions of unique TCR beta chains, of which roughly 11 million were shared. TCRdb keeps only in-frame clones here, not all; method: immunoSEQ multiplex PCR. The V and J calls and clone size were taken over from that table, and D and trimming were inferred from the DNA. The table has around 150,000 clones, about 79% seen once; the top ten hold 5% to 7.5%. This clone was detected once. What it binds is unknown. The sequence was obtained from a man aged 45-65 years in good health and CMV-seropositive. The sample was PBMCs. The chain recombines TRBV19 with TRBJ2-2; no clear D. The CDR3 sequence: CASSIAGELFF. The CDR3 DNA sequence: TGTGCCAGTAGTATCGCCGGGGAGCTGTTTTTT.